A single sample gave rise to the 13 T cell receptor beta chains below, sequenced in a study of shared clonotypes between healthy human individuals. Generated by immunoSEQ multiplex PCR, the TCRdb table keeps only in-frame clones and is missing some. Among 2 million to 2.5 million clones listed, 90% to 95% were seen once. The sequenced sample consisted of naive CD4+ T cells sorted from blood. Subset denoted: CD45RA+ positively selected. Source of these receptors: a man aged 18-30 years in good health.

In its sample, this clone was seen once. The CDR3 loop reads CASSPGAGLDQPQHF. CDR3 nucleotides: TGTGCCAGCAGCCCCGGGGCGGGTCTAGATCAGCCCCAGCATTTT. The genes are TRBV5-8 and TRBJ1-5; TRBD1 might be the D (5 bases). V shed 4 bases and J shed 5 bases, with 16 bases lying between them. CDR3 size: 15 residues. Germline CDR1 SGHTS, CDR2 YDEGEE.

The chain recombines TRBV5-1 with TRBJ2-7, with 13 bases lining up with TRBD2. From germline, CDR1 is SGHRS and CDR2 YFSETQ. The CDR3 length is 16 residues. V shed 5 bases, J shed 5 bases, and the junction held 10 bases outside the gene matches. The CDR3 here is CASSSRTSGSTNEQYF. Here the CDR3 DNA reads TGCGCCAGCAGTTCTCGGACTAGCGGGAGTACAAACGAGCAGTACTTC.

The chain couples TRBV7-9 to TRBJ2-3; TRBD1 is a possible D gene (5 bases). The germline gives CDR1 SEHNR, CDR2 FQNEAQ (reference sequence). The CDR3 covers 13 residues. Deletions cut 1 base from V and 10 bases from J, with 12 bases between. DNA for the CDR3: TGTGCCAGCAGCTTAGACCCGCAGGGCTCGCAGTATTTT. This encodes CASSLDPQGSQYF. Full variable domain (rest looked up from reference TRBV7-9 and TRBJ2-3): DTGVSQNPRHKITKRGQNVTFRCDPISEHNRLYWYRQTLGQGPEFLTYFQNEAQLEKSRLLSDRFSAERPKGSFSTLEIQRTEQGDSAMYLCASSLDPQGSQYFGPGTRLTVL.

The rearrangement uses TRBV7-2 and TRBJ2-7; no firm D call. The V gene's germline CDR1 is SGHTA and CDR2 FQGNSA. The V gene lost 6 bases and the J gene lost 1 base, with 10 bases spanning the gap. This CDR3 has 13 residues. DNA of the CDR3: TGTGCCAGCAGACCCACGGCATCCTACGAGCAGTACTTC. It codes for CASRPTASYEQYF.

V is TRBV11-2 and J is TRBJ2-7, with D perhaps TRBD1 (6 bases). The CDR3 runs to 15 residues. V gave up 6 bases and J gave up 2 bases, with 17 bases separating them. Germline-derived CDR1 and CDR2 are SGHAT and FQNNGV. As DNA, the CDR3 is TGTGCCAGCAGACATTTGACAGGATCAGCCTACGAGCAGTACTTC. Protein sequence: CASRHLTGSAYEQYF.

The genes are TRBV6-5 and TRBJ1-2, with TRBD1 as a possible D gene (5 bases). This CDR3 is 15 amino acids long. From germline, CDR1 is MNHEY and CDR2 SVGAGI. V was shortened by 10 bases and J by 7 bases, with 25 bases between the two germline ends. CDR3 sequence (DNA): TGTGCCACCCATCGACCGGGACCGAGACCCTTTGGCTACACCTTC. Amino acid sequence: CATHRPGPRPFGYTF.

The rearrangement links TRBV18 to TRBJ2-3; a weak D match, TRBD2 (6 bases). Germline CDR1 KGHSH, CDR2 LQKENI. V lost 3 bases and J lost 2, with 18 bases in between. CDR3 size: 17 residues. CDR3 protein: CASSPSVGGENTDTQYF. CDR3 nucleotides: TGTGCCAGCTCACCGAGCGTTGGAGGGGAAAACACAGATACGCAGTATTTT.

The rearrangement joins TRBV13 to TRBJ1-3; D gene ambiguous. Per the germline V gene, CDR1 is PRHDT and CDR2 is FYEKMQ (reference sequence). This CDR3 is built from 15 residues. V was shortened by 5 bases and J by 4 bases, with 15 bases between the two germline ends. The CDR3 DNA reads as TGTGCCAGCAGCCTAGCTTGGAAGCCCGGAAACACCATATATTTT. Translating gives CASSLAWKPGNTIYF.

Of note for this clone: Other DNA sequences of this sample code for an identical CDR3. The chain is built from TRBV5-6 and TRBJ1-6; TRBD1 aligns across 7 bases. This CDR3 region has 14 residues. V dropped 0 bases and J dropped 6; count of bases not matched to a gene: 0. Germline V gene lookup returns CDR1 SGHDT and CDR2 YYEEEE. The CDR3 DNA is TGTGCCAGCAGCTTGGACAGGGGTAATTCACCCCTCCACTTT. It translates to CASSLDRGNSPLHF.

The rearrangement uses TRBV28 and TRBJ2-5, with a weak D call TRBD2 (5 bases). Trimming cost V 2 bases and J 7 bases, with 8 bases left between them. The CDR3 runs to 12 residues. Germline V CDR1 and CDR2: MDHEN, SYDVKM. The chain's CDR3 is CASSLSRGTQYF. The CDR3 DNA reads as TGTGCCAGCAGTTTAAGCCGGGGGACCCAGTACTTC. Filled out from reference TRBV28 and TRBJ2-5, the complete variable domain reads DVKVTQSSRYLVKRTGEKVFLECVQDMDHENMFWYRQDPGLGLRLIYFSYDVKMKEKGDIPEGYSVSREKKERFSLILESASTNQTSMYLCASSLSRGTQYFGPGTRLLVL.

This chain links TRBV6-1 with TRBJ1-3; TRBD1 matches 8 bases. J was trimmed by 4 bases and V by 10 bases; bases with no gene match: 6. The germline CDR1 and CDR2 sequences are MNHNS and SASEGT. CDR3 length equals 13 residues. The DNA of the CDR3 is TGTGCCACCTTGGGGACAGGAGGAAACACCATATATTTT. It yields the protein CATLGTGGNTIYF.

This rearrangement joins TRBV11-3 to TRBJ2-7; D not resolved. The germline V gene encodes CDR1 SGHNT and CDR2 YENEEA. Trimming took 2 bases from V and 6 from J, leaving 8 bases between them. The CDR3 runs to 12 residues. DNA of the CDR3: TGTGCCAGCAGCTTAACCCCGGGCGAGCAGTACTTC. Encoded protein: CASSLTPGEQYF.

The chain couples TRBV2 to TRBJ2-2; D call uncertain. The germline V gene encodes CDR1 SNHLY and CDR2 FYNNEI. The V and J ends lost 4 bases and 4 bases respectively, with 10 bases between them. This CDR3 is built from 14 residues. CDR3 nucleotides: TGTGCCAGCAGTGTGTCTTCGGGCACCGGGGAGCTGTTTTTT. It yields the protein CASSVSSGTGELFF.